These 24 T cell receptor beta chains were sequenced from one sample in a study of blood T cell repertoires in COVID-19. Sequenced by immunoSEQ multiplex PCR; TCRdb stores in-frame clones only, minus some. The sample shows fewer than 250,000 clones, 76% of them seen only once. The sample comprised PBMCs or T cells enriched from blood (not recorded which). All receptors derive from a woman aged 45 to 65 with acute COVID-19.

This chain connects TRBV25-1 to TRBJ2-1, with D maybe TRBD2 (5 bases). Trimming took 4 bases from V and 0 from J, leaving 16 bases between them. Germline V CDR1 and CDR2: MGHDK, SYGVNS. The CDR3 is made up of 17 amino acids. The CDR3 DNA reads as TGTGCCAGCAGTGTGAATAGGCGAGGGAGCTCCTACAATGAGCAGTTCTTC. This gives the protein CASSVNRRGSSYNEQFF.

The chain combines TRBV7-6 with TRBJ2-3; 12 bases align to TRBD2. This CDR3 is 16 amino acids long. With 5 bases clipped from V and 4 bases from J, the junction kept 7 bases outside the gene matches. The V gene's germline CDR1 is SGHVS and CDR2 FNYEAQ. CDR3 sequence reads: CASSPLAGGQADTQYF. As DNA, the CDR3 is TGTGCCAGCAGCCCGCTAGCGGGGGGGCAAGCAGATACGCAGTATTTT.

The rearrangement uses TRBV30 and TRBJ1-2; TRBD1 agrees at 10 bases. CDR3 length: 16 residues. Trimming at V came to 0 bases and at J to 2 bases, leaving 6 bases not matched to a gene. CDR1 is GTSNPN and CDR2 is SVGIG in the germline V gene (reference sequence). CDR3 sequence (DNA): TGTGCCTGGAGTGTTACCGGGACAGGGGCGAACTATGGCTACACCTTC. The encoded protein is CAWSVTGTGANYGYTF.

This clone occurred once. The chain couples TRBV7-2 to TRBJ2-4, with D possibly being TRBD1 (6 bases). The CDR3 loop spans 15 amino acids. V lost 4 bases and J lost 0, with 10 bases in between. Germline V gene sequence: CDR1 SGHTA, CDR2 FQGNSA. The CDR3 sequence is CASSSGQIAKNIQYF. The CDR3 DNA reads TGTGCCAGCAGCTCCGGACAGATAGCCAAAAACATTCAGTACTTC.

The V gene is TRBV4-1, the J gene TRBJ2-2, with 7 positions matching TRBD1. Germline assignment: CDR1 MGHRA and CDR2 YSYEKL. J was trimmed by 6 bases and V by 7 bases; bases with no gene match: 8. CDR3 size: 14 residues. CDR3 nucleotides: TGCGCCAGCACCAATGACAGGGTTGCCGGGGAGCTGTTTTTT. This gives the protein CASTNDRVAGELFF.

V is TRBV5-1 and J is TRBJ1-1; a weak D match, TRBD1 (5 bases). Per the germline V gene, CDR1 is SGHRS and CDR2 is YFSETQ. The CDR3 length is 14 residues. Trimming took off 1 base at V and 2 bases at J, with 9 bases between the two ends. The CDR3 loop reads CASSLWGGNTEAFF. The DNA for the CDR3 is TGCGCCAGCAGCTTGTGGGGGGGTAACACTGAAGCTTTCTTT.

Points on this clone: This CDR3 is also generated by other DNA sequences in the sample. The chain joins TRBV7-9 to TRBJ1-6; D may be TRBD1 (5 bases). Deletions cut 1 base from V and 7 bases from J, with 8 bases between. Per the germline V gene, CDR1 is SEHNR and CDR2 is FQNEAQ (reference sequence). The CDR3 loop spans 14 amino acids. The CDR3 bases are TGTGCCAGCAGCTTAGGACAGCCCAATTCACCCCTCCACTTT. It specifies CASSLGQPNSPLHF.

V gene TRBV7-3 combines with J gene TRBJ1-1; tentatively, D is TRBD1 (6 bases). The germline gives CDR1 SGHTA, CDR2 FQGTGA. The CDR3 runs to 14 residues. The ends were cut back, 6 bases at V and 3 bases at J, with 14 bases in the middle. Here the CDR3 DNA reads TGTGCCAGCAGGATACAGGGTTGGGACACTGAAGCTTTCTTT. Its protein is CASRIQGWDTEAFF.

The V and J genes are TRBV3-1 (or the pseudogene TRBV3-2) and TRBJ1-6; TRBD1 is a possible D gene (6 bases). The CDR3 covers 15 residues. V lost 1 base and J 8 bases, leaving 12 bases between the germline ends. Germline V gene sequence: CDR1 LGHDT, CDR2 YNNKEL (reference sequence). The CDR3 DNA follows: TGTGCCAGCAGCCAAGGTGGCAGGGGAGATTCACCCCTCCACTTT. This sequence encodes CASSQGGRGDSPLHF.

J is TRBJ2-7 and V is TRBV6-5; 7 bases align to TRBD1. The ends lost 4 bases at V and 5 bases at J; junction bases unmatched: 5. Germline-derived CDR1 and CDR2 are MNHEY and SVGAGI. This CDR3 contains 13 residues. In nucleotides, the CDR3 is TGTGCCAGCAGTTGGGACAGCCCCAACGAGCAGTACGTC. Translation: CASSWDSPNEQYV.

The chain employs TRBV5-6 and TRBJ2-7; D call uncertain. Germline-derived CDR1 and CDR2 are SGHDT and YYEEEE. This CDR3 is 12 amino acids long. V gave up 4 bases and J gave up 0 bases, with 5 bases separating them. The CDR3 spells CASSLRSYEQYV. In DNA, the CDR3 is TGTGCCAGCAGCCTTCGCTCCTACGAGCAGTACGTC.

This clone appeared a single time. At the DNA level, this CDR3 is encoded by other sequences in the same sample as well. The rearrangement uses TRBV4-1 and TRBJ1-5; D might be TRBD1 (6 bases). The ends were cut back, 1 base at V and 5 bases at J, with 12 bases in the middle. This CDR3 spans 15 amino acids. Per the germline V gene, CDR1 is MGHRA and CDR2 is YSYEKL. Here the CDR3 DNA reads TGCGCCAGCAGCCAAGCCAGACAGGCGGATCAGCCCCAGCATTTT. This translates into CASSQARQADQPQHF.

V is TRBV6-5 and J is TRBJ1-1; D possibly corresponds to TRBD1 (6 bases). This CDR3 comprises 14 residues. Trimming took 8 bases from V and 1 from J, leaving 14 bases between them. Germline lookup yields CDR1 MNHEY and CDR2 SVGAGI. As DNA, the CDR3 is TGTGCCAGCTCCCGACAGGAGGAGAACACTGAAGCTTTCTTT. Protein product: CASSRQEENTEAFF.

The rearrangement uses TRBV24-1 and TRBJ2-5; 9 nucleotides match TRBD1. The J segment lost 2 bases and the V segment lost 0 bases, leaving 3 bases of the junction unmatched. Germline values: CDR1 KGHDR, CDR2 SFDVKD. The CDR3 is 16 amino acids. The CDR3 DNA reads TGTGCCACCAGTGATTTGCGGGACAGGGATCAAGAGACCCAGTACTTC. Its translation is CATSDLRDRDQETQYF.

This clone was recorded at least ten times. The genes are TRBV19 and TRBJ1-5; unclear D gene. Trimming removed 5 bases at V and 0 bases at J, with 17 bases between. This CDR3 comprises 17 residues. Germline lookup yields CDR1 LNHDA and CDR2 SQIVND (reference sequence). The CDR3 is CASSPTSWSDSNQPQHF. CDR3 DNA sequence: TGTGCCAGTAGTCCGACAAGCTGGTCGGATAGCAATCAGCCCCAGCATTTT.

The chain couples TRBV3-1 (or the pseudogene TRBV3-2) to TRBJ1-2; a weak D match, TRBD1 (5 bases). This CDR3 is 13 amino acids long. Germline CDR1 and CDR2: LGHDT and YNNKEL (reference sequence). Trimming took off 3 bases at V and 6 bases at J, with 11 bases between the two ends. CDR3 region: CASSHRGGHGYTF. DNA for the CDR3: TGTGCCAGCAGCCACCGGGGGGGTCATGGCTACACCTTC.

This clone turned up a few times. J is TRBJ1-6 and V is TRBV12-3 or TRBV12-4; D is possibly TRBD1 (5 bases). The V gene lost 3 bases and the J gene lost 9 bases, with 9 bases spanning the gap. The CDR3 is made up of 13 amino acids. The CDR3 region has the DNA TGTGCCAGCAGTTTTGGGGGGAGTTCACCCCTCCACTTT. Encoded protein: CASSFGGSSPLHF.

With regard to this clone: This sample includes further DNA sequences coding for the same CDR3. This sequence joins TRBV7-9 and TRBJ1-2; D unresolved. V was clipped by 1 base and J by 2 bases, with 11 bases between them. Germline V gene lookup returns CDR1 SEHNR and CDR2 FQNEAQ (reference sequence). CDR3 length equals 15 residues. The CDR3, as DNA: TGTGCCAGCAGCTTAGAGGGAGGACCCAACTATGGCTACACCTTC. Protein product: CASSLEGGPNYGYTF.

The chain employs TRBV28 and TRBJ1-2; 7 bases match TRBD1. CDR3 length equals 15 residues. Germline CDR1 is MDHEN and CDR2 is SYDVKM. Losses at the gene ends were 4 bases for V and 1 base for J; bases not matched to a gene: 6. CDR3 residues: CASSSGAGGNYGYTF. The CDR3 bases are TGTGCCAGCAGTTCGGGGGCAGGGGGTAACTATGGCTACACCTTC.

V is TRBV28 and J is TRBJ1-5, with TRBD1 identical over 7 bases. CDR3 length: 14 amino acids. After removal of 7 bases from V and 3 bases from J, the junction contained 6 bases not matched to a gene. Germline assignment: CDR1 MDHEN and CDR2 SYDVKM. The DNA of the CDR3 is TGTGCCAGCACCACCGGACAGGACAATCAGCCCCAGCATTTT. It yields the protein CASTTGQDNQPQHF. Filled out from reference TRBV28 and TRBJ1-5, the complete variable domain reads DVKVTQSSRYLVKRTGEKVFLECVQDMDHENMFWYRQDPGLGLRLIYFSYDVKMKEKGDIPEGYSVSREKKERFSLILESASTNQTSMYLCASTTGQDNQPQHFGDGTRLSIL.

The gene calls are TRBV10-2 and TRBJ1-2, with unresolved D. V gave up 2 bases and J gave up 9 bases, with 16 bases separating them. The CDR3 spans 14 residues. Per the germline V gene, CDR1 is WSHSY and CDR2 is SAAADI. The CDR3 bases are TGCGCCAGCAGTGAGCCGGGGAGGGAGGAGCGCTACACCTTC. Its translation: CASSEPGREERYTF.

V gene TRBV5-4 combines with J gene TRBJ2-6; D not certain. Germline assignment: CDR1 SGHNT and CDR2 YYREEE (reference sequence). The CDR3 runs 15 residues. Trimming pared 2 bases from V and 1 base from J, leaving 7 bases between. Here the CDR3 reads CASSFGPSGANVLTF. CDR3 in DNA: TGTGCCAGCAGCTTTGGGCCATCTGGGGCCAACGTCCTGACTTTC.

In its sample, this clone was seen a few times. The chain carries TRBV5-1 and TRBJ2-2; D is perhaps TRBD2 (5 bases). The germline CDR1 and CDR2 sequences are SGHRS and YFSETQ. CDR3 length equals 14 residues. V gave up 9 bases and J gave up 4 bases, with 16 bases separating them. This CDR3 reads CATGPGSGTGELFF. CDR3 nucleotides: TGCGCCACCGGCCCGGGGTCCGGCACCGGGGAGCTGTTTTTT.

This sequence joins TRBV14 and TRBJ2-5; D unresolved. Between the trimmed V and J ends, which lost 4 bases and 1 base, there was a span of 10 bases. This CDR3 is 14 amino acids long. The germline gives CDR1 SGHDN, CDR2 FVKESK. The CDR3 nucleotides read TGTGCCAGCAGCCGCCCGGTAGTCCAAGAGACCCAGTACTTC. Protein product: CASSRPVVQETQYF.